This T cell receptor (beta chain) was sequenced for a study of vaccination effects on CD4 cells after COVID-19 (dated by TCRdb to the early 2020s). As for the study more broadly: Each participant got two doses of an mRNA SARS-CoV-2 vaccine, either BNT162b2 or mRNA-1273. Cultures from other donors in the study were sequenced using the Oncomine TCR Beta short-read assay on an Illumina iSeq 100. The study compared SARS-CoV-2 spike-specific CD4+ TCR repertoires before and after mRNA vaccination in COVID-19 convalescent patients and infection-naive vaccine recipients. Pre-vaccine samples from two convalescent patients were drawn 16 days and one week before the first dose, 142 and 148 days after COVID-19 diagnosis. A total of nine to ten COVID-19 convalescent patients and a handful of SARS-CoV-2-naive healthy vaccine recipients were included in the full study.

Note on this clone: The antigen this receptor binds is unknown. No base quality information exists; no much larger clone differs at one position.

Sequences DFQATT (CDR1) and SNEGSKA (CDR2) are obtained from the germline V gene (reference sequence). Compared with germline, V lacks 3 bases and J lacks 8 bases; bases without a gene match: 6. Counted from cysteine to phenylalanine, this CDR3 has 13 amino acids. Only CDR3 DNA is held: 39 bases, read in frame from base 1. Results the study describes overall, beyond this receptor: The study was limited by a small number of convalescent patients, and early post-infection timepoints were lacking. For convalescent patients, new clones induced by the vaccine made up most of the post-vaccine spike-reactive repertoire, and these new clones were largely distinct from the clones induced by infection. Clones induced by infection and clones induced by vaccination both contracted markedly at late timepoints after vaccination, which fits with T cell responses waning over time.

The library came from the immunoSEQ multiplex PCR assay. DNA from the cultured, isolated CD4+ T cells was subjected to TCR beta CDR3 sequencing. The published analysis was carried out like this. Non-productive TCR sequences were removed and reads were trimmed to the CDR3 region, keeping CDR3s of at least 7 amino acids. Antigen-specific clonotypes were identified using the MANAFEST web app by comparison of expansion in peptide wells against reference cultures. Positive clones required FDR<0.05 expansion versus reference and all other wells, odds ratio above 5, and frequency above 0.1% in two replicate wells. Clonotypes significantly expanded in SARS-CoV-2 spike wells and in at least one common cold coronavirus spike condition were defined as cross-reactive. Using the stringdist R package, CDR3 similarity was measured by Levenshtein distance, and unrooted trees were constructed with ape in R 3.6.1. TCRdb's version of the immuneACCESS table is confined to in-frame rearrangements and falls short of the full clone set. An unresolved V gene accounts for under half of the shortfall where checked; the remainder is of unknown origin. The DNA gave D and trimming, while V, J and clone size come from that table. This sample lists around 47,000 clones; 75% were detected once. Of the sample, approximately 29% falls within the top ten clones.

In the ViraFEST assay, PBMC were stimulated with viral peptide pools, and TCR sequencing was then used to find antigen-specific CD4+ T cell clonotypes based on their expansion. After around ten days of culture, CD4+ T cells were isolated with the EasySep CD4+ T cell isolation kit. Convalescent patients had PCR-confirmed SARS-CoV-2 infection between March and December 2020, before Alpha, Beta and Delta variants emerged in the United States. Each well held fewer than 2.5 million PBMC cultured in IMDM containing around 5.1% human AB serum, around 10 IU/ml IL-2 and gentamicin, along with approximately 10 ug/ml peptides. Half of the culture medium was replaced with fresh IL-2-containing medium on days 3 and 7. Unless otherwise noted, each peptide stimulation condition was cultured in triplicate wells. PBMC were separated from whole blood using Ficoll-Paque Plus gradient centrifugation and were then either cryopreserved at -140C or used fresh. The QIAamp micro DNA kit was used to extract genomic DNA from the cultured CD4+ T cells.

This sequence uses TRBV20-1 and TRBJ1-4; 7 bases in the middle match TRBD1. The sequencing here drew on CD4+ T cells from PBMCs cultured with a peptide pool, taken before COVID-19 vaccination. The receptor was isolated from a human donor who had a prior SARS-CoV-2 infection. The encoded CDR3 is CSASRQGWEKLFF. The sequenced DNA: TGCAGTGCTAGTCGACAGGGTTGGGAAAAACTGTTTTTT.